The next 10 T cell receptor beta chains were all read from a single sample in a study of chemoradiotherapy in HPV16-positive cancers. Generated by immunoSEQ multiplex PCR, the TCRdb table keeps only in-frame clones and is missing some. The data hold approximately 7,700 clones, with approximately 90% observed a single time. The starting material was tumor tissue, obtained from a patient who underwent chemoradiotherapy. The receptors originated from a human donor with HPV-associated anogenital cancer.

The chain recombines TRBV19 with TRBJ2-6; 8 positions agree with TRBD1. V lost 1 base and J lost 2; bases outside the gene matches: 4. This CDR3 is 17 amino acids long. Per the germline V gene, CDR1 is LNHDA and CDR2 is SQIVND (reference sequence). This CDR3 is CASSIGRGQAGANVLTF. In DNA, the CDR3 is TGTGCCAGTAGTATAGGCAGGGGGCAAGCTGGGGCCAACGTCCTGACTTTC.

This sequence joins TRBV19 and TRBJ2-3; D might be TRBD1 or TRBD2, each matching 5 bases. Trimming took 5 bases from V and 2 from J, leaving 17 bases between them. CDR3 length equals 16 residues. Germline loops: CDR1 LNHDA, CDR2 SQIVND (reference sequence). The CDR3 DNA reads TGTGCCAGTAGTGAGGGGATGAACGCGTACACAGATACGCAGTATTTT. It translates to CASSEGMNAYTDTQYF.

The chain is built from TRBV28 and TRBJ1-2, with no clear D. V lost 6 bases to trimming and J lost 6 bases, with 11 bases between them. This CDR3 is 12 amino acids long. Germline CDR1 and CDR2: MDHEN and SYDVKM. The CDR3 reads CASSGLIDGYTF. Written as DNA, the CDR3 is TGTGCCAGCAGCGGACTGATTGATGGCTACACCTTC.

The rearrangement joins TRBV15 to TRBJ1-6; no firm D call. CDR1 is LNHNV, CDR2 YYDKDF, per germline (reference sequence). The CDR3 sequence is 14 residues long. The V gene lost 6 bases and the J gene lost 6 bases, with 12 bases spanning the gap. The CDR3 sequence is CATRATPINSPLHF. The DNA of the CDR3 is TGTGCCACCAGAGCTACACCGATTAATTCACCCCTCCACTTT.

V usage is TRBV7-2 and J usage is TRBJ1-5; D is ambiguous. Germline V gene lookup returns CDR1 SGHTA and CDR2 FQGNSA. With 1 base removed from V and 2 bases from J, the gap between germline ends came to 6 bases. The CDR3 has 14 amino acids. Here the CDR3 reads CASSLGGGNQPQHF. The CDR3 DNA sequence: TGTGCCAGCAGCTTAGGTGGAGGCAATCAGCCCCAGCATTTT.

The chain joins TRBV7-1 to TRBJ1-6; a weak D match, TRBD1 (6 bases). TRBV7-1 is an open reading frame, and its role is uncertain. V lost 5 bases and J lost 8, with 13 bases in between. The CDR3 covers 14 residues. The CDR3 coding sequence is TGTGCCAGCAGCGCGGACAGTGGGTATTCACCCCTCCACTTT. It is translated as CASSADSGYSPLHF.

The chain is built from TRBV21-1 and TRBJ2-5; TRBD1 reflects the table's D call only, with no check against the DNA. TRBV21-1 represents a pseudogene. CDR3 length: 17 amino acids. In nucleotides, the CDR3 is TGTGCCAGCAGCAAAGGGCCCCCGGACAGGGGACAAGAGACCCAGTACTTC. Amino acid sequence: CASSKGPPDRGQETQYF.

The V and J genes are TRBV19 and TRBJ1-2; D perhaps matches TRBD1 (6 bases). Trimming took off 9 bases at V and 7 bases at J, with 12 bases between the two ends. The germline V gene has CDR1 LNHDA and CDR2 SQIVND (reference sequence). The CDR3 loop spans 11 amino acids. The CDR3 protein is CASRWGPGYTF. As DNA, the CDR3 is TGTGCCAGCCGCTGGGGGCCTGGCTACACCTTC. The complete variable domain, with remaining parts taken from reference TRBV19 and TRBJ1-2, reads DGGITQSPKYLFRKEGQNVTLSCEQNLNHDAMYWYRQDPGQGLRLIYYSQIVNDFQKGDIAEGYSVSREKKESFPLTVTSAQKNPTAFYLCASRWGPGYTFGSGTRLTVV.

This clone was observed a few times. The J gene is TRBJ1-3, the V gene TRBV5-4; 7 positions agree with TRBD1. The germline CDR1 and CDR2 sequences are SGHNT and YYREEE (reference sequence). The CDR3 contains 15 residues. The junction had 5 bases not matched to a gene; V was cut back by 3 bases and J by 2 bases. The CDR3 protein is CASSSTGEPGNTIYF. The DNA for the CDR3 is TGTGCCAGCAGCTCAACAGGGGAACCTGGAAACACCATATATTTT.

The rearrangement joins TRBV5-4 to TRBJ2-2; D is unclear. Germline V gene data show CDR1 as SGHNT and CDR2 as YYREEE (reference sequence). The germline V and J ends were trimmed by 4 bases and 2 bases, with 18 bases remaining between them. The CDR3 runs to 17 residues. The chain's CDR3 is CASSLRIGQLNTGELFF. DNA of the CDR3: TGTGCCAGCAGCCTCCGGATTGGCCAGCTTAACACCGGGGAGCTGTTTTTT.